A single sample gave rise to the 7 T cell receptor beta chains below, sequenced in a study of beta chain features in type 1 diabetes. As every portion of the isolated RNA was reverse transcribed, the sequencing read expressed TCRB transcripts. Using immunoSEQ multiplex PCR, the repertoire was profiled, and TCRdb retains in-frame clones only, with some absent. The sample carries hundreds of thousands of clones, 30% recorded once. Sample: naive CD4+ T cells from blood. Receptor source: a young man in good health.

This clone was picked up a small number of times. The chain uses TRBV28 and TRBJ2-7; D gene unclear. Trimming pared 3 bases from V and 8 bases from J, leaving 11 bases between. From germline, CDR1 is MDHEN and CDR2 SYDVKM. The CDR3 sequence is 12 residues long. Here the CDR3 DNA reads TGTGCCAGCAGTTTTAGCTCTACGCAGCAGTACTTC. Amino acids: CASSFSSTQQYF.

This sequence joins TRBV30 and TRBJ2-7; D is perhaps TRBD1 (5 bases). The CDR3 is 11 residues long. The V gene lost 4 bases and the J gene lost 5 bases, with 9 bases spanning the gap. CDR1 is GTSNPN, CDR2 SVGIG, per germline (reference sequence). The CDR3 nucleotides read TGTGCCTGGAAGGAAGGGGACGAGCAGTACTTC. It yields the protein CAWKEGDEQYF.

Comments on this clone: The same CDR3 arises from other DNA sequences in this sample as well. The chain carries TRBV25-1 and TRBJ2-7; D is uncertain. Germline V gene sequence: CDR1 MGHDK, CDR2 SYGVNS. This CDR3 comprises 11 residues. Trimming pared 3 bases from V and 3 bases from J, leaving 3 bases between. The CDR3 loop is CASSDYYEQYF. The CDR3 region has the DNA TGTGCCAGCAGTGATTACTACGAGCAGTACTTC.

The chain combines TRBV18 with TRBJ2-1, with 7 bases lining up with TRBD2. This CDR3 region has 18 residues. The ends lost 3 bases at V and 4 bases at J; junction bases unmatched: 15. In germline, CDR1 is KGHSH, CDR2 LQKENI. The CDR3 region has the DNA TGTGCCAGCTCACCGGGCTTGCGCGCGGGAGCTATGTACAATGAGCAGTTCTTC. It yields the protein CASSPGLRAGAMYNEQFF.

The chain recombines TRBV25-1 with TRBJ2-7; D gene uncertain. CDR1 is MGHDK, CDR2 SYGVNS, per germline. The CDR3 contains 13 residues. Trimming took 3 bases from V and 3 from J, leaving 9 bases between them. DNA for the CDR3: TGTGCCAGCAGTGATTGGTCCGACTACGAGCAGTACTTC. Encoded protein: CASSDWSDYEQYF.

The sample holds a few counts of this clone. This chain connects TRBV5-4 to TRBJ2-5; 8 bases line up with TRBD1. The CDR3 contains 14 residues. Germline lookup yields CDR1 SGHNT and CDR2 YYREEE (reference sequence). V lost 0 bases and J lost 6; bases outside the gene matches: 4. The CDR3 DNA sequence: TGTGCCAGCAGCTTGGCAGGGGGCAAAAAGACCCAGTACTTC. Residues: CASSLAGGKKTQYF. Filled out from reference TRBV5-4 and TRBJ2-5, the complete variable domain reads ETGVTQSPTHLIKTRGQQVTLRCSSQSGHNTVSWYQQALGQGPQFIFQYYREEENGRGNFPPRFSGLQFPNYSSELNVNALELDDSALYLCASSLAGGKKTQYFGPGTRLLVL.

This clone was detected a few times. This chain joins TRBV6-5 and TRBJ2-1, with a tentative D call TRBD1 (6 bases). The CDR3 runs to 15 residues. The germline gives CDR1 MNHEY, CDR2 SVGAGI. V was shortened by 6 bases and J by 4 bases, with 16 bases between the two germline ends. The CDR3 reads CASSRQGRGYNEQFF. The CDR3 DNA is TGTGCCAGCAGCCGTCAGGGAAGGGGGTACAATGAGCAGTTCTTC.